Shown below are 2 T cell receptor beta chains from a single sample sequenced in a study of blood T cell repertoires in COVID-19. The method was immunoSEQ multiplex PCR; TCRdb's version includes in-frame clones alone and lacks a portion of them. Among roughly 350,000 clones listed, approximately 90% were seen once. The specimen was peripheral blood. The receptor set was obtained from a woman aged 18-29 years who had recovered from COVID-19.

This clone was picked up one time. The chain carries TRBV4-1 and TRBJ1-1; D remains ambiguous. With 0 bases removed from V and 3 bases from J, the gap between germline ends came to 17 bases. CDR1 is MGHRA, CDR2 YSYEKL, per germline. CDR3 length equals 17 residues. DNA for the CDR3: TGCGCCAGCAGCCAAGACGCGGCTTATTTGGGTGACACTGAAGCTTTCTTT. This gives the protein CASSQDAAYLGDTEAFF.

The V call is TRBV4-3, the J call TRBJ1-1; possibly TRBD1 for D (6 bases). Germline CDR1 reads LGHNA; CDR2 reads YSLEER. V dropped 4 bases and J dropped 2 bases, with 14 bases sitting between them. There are 15 residues in the CDR3. CDR3 nucleotides: TGCGCCAGCAGCCTACTGGTCAGGGGAAACACTGAAGCTTTCTTT. This gives the protein CASSLLVRGNTEAFF.